This T cell receptor (beta chain) was recovered during a study of early T cells in non-severe SARS-CoV-2 infection. The overall study: Sequenced bulk RNA came from whole blood that was unsorted, and chains were unpaired. The study, taken as a whole, reports: VDJdb matching favored anti-spike CD8 responses, missing private and CD4 specificities.

Attachment of unique molecular identifiers to individual cDNA molecules was performed. Using its own MiXCR run on the 5' RACE reads, TCRdb lists one record per CDR3 protein. The table includes tens of thousands of distinct CDR3 sequences, around 14% detected once. This clonotype was seen only a few times. Its antigen is not known. The CDR3 totals 13 residues. V lost 7 bases and J 2 bases, leaving 12 bases between the germline ends. The germline gives CDR1 WSHSY, CDR2 SAAADI. Sequences were obtained from whole blood. The TCR sequence derives from an adult who was a healthcare worker with PCR-confirmed SARS-CoV-2 infection or an uninfected control (not recorded which). The V and J genes are TRBV10-2 and TRBJ2-7, with D hard to call. In DNA, the CDR3 is TGCGCCAGCAAGGTTGGTGAAGCCTACGAGCAGTACTTC. This gives the protein CASKVGEAYEQYF.